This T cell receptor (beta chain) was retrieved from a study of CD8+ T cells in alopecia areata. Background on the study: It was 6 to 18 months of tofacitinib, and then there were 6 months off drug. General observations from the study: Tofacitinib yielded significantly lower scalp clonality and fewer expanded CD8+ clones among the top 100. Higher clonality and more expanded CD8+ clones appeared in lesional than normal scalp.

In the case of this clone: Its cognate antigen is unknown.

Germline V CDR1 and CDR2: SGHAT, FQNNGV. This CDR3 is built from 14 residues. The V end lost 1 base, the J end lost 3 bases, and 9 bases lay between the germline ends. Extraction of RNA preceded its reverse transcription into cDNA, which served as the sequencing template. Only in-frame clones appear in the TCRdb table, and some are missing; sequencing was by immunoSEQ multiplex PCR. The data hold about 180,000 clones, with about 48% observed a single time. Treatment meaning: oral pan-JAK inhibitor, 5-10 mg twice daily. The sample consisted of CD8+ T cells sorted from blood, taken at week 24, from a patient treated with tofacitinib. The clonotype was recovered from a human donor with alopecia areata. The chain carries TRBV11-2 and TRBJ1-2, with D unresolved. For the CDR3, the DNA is TGTGCCAGCAGCTTAGTAGCATCCGACTATGGCTACACCTTC. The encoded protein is CASSLVASDYGYTF.